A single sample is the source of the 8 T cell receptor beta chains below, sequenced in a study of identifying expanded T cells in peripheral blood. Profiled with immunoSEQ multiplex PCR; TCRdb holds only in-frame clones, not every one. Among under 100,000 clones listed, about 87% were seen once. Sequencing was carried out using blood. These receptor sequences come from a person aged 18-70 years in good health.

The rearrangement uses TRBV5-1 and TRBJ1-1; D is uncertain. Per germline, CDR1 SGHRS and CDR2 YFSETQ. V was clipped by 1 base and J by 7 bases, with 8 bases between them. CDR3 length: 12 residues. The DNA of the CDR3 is TGCGCCAGCAGCTTGAAGGGTAATGAAGCTTTCTTT. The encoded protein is CASSLKGNEAFF.

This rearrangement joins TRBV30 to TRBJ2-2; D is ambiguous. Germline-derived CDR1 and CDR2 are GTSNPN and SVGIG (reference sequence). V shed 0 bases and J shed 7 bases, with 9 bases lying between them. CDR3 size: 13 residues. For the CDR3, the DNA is TGTGCCTGGAGTGTTCCGAGTCACGGGGAGCTGTTTTTT. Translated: CAWSVPSHGELFF.

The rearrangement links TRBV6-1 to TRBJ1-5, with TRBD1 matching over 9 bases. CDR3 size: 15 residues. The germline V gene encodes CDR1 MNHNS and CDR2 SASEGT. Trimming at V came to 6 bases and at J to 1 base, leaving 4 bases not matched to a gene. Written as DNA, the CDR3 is TGTGCCAGCAGCCCAACAGGGGGCAGCAATCAGCCCCAGCATTTT. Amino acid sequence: CASSPTGGSNQPQHF.

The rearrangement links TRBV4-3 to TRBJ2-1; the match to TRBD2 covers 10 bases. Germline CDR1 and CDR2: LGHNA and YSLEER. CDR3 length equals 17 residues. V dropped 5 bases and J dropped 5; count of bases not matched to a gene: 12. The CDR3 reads CASSSHITSGNDNEQFF. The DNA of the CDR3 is TGCGCCAGCAGCTCCCACATCACTAGCGGGAACGACAATGAGCAGTTCTTC.

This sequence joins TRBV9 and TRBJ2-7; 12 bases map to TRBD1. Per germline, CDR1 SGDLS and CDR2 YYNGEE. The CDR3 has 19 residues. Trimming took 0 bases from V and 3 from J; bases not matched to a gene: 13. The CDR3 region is CASSVDHPRDRGLLYEQYF. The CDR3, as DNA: TGTGCCAGCAGCGTAGACCACCCCCGGGACAGGGGGCTTCTCTACGAGCAGTACTTC.

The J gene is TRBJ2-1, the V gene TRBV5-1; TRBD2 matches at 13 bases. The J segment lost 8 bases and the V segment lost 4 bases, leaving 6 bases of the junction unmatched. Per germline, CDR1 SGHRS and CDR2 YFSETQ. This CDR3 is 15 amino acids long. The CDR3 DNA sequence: TGCGCCAGCAGCCAGGGGACTAGCGGGATCTATGAGCAGTTCTTC. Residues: CASSQGTSGIYEQFF.

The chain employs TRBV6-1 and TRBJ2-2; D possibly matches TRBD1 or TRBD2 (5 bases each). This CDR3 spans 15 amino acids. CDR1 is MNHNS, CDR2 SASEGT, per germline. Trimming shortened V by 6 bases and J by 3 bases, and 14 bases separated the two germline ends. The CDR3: CASREVRGDTGELFF. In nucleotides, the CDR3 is TGTGCCAGCAGGGAGGTCCGGGGCGACACCGGGGAGCTGTTTTTT.

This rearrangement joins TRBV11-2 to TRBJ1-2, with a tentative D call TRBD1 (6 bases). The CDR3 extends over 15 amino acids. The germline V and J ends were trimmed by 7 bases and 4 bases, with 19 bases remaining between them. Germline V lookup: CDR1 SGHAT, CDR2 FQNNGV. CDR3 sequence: CASTLNRGASYGYTF. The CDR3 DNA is TGTGCCAGCACCCTTAATAGGGGGGCGTCCTATGGCTACACCTTC. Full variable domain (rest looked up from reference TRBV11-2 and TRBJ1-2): EAGVAQSPRYKIIEKRQSVAFWCNPISGHATLYWYQQILGQGPKLLIQFQNNGVVDDSQLPKDRFSAERLKGVDSTLKIQPAKLEDSAVYLCASTLNRGASYGYTFGSGTRLTVV.